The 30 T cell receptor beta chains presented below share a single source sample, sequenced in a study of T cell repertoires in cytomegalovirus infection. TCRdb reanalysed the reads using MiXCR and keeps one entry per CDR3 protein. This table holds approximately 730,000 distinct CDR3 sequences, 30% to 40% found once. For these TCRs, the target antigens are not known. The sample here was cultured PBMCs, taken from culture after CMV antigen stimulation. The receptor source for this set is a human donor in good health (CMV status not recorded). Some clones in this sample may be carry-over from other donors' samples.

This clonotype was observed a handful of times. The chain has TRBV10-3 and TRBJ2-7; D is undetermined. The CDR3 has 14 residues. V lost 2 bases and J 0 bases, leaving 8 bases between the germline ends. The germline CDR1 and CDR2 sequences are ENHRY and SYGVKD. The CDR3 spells CAISEVVGSYEQYF. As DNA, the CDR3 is TGTGCCATCAGTGAGGTGGTGGGCTCCTACGAGCAGTACTTC.

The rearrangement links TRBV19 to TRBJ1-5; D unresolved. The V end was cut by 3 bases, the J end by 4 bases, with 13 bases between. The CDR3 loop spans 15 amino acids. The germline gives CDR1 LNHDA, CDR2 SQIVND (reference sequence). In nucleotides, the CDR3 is TGTGCCAGTAGTATTAAGAGTGTTCCGAATCAGCCCCAGCATTTT. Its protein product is CASSIKSVPNQPQHF.

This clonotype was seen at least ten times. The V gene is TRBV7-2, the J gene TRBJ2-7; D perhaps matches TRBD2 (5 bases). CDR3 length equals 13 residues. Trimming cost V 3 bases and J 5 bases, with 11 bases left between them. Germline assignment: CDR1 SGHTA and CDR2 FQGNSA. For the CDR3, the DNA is TGTGCCAGCAGCTTGGCGGGCCTGAACGAGCAGTACTTC. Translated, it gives CASSLAGLNEQYF.

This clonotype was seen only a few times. The CDR3 spells CASSYSSRAEQYF. CDR3 DNA: TGTGCCAGCAGTTACTCGAGTAGGGCCGAGCAGTACTTC. V usage is TRBV6-5 and J usage is TRBJ2-7, with D uncertain. V was cut by 0 bases and J by 6 bases, with 9 bases left in between. Germline assignment: CDR1 MNHEY and CDR2 SVGAGI. The CDR3 loop spans 13 amino acids.

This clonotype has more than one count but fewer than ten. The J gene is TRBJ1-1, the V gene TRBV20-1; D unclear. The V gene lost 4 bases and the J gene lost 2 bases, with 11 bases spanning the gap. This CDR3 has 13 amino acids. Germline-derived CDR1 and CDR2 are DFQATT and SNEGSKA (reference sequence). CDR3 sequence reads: CSANLQRNTEAFF. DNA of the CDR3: TGCAGTGCTAATCTACAGAGAAACACTGAAGCTTTCTTT.

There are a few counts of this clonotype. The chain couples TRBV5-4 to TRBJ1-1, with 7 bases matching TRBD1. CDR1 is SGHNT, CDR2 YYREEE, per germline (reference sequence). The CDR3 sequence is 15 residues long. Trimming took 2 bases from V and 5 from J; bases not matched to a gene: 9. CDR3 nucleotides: TGTGCCAGCAGCTTAGAAACAGGGGTTTGGACTGAAGCTTTCTTT. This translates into CASSLETGVWTEAFF.

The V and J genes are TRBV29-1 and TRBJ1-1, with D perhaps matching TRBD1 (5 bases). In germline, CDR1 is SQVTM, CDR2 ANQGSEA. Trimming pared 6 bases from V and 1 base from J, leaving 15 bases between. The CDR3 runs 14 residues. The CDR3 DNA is TGCAGCGTACCCGGGAGGGGCACGAACACTGAAGCTTTCTTT. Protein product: CSVPGRGTNTEAFF.

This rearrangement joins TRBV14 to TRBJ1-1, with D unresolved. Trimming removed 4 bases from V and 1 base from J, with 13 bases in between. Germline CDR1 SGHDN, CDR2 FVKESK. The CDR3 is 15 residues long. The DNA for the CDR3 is TGTGCCAGCAGCCGGGCCGGTACGGCGAACACTGAAGCTTTCTTT. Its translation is CASSRAGTANTEAFF.

The CDR3 protein is CASSFGDLNSPLHF. DNA for the CDR3: TGTGCCAGCAGCTTCGGGGACCTTAATTCACCCCTCCACTTT. J is TRBJ1-6 and V is TRBV11-2, with a weak D call TRBD1 (5 bases). Trimming took 3 bases from V and 6 from J, leaving 9 bases between them. The CDR3 extends over 14 amino acids. Germline V CDR1 and CDR2: SGHAT, FQNNGV.

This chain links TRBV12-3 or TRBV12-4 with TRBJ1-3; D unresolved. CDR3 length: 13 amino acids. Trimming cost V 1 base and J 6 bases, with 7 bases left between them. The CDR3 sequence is CASSLEQLNTIYF. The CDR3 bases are TGTGCCAGCAGTTTAGAACAGCTAAACACCATATATTTT.

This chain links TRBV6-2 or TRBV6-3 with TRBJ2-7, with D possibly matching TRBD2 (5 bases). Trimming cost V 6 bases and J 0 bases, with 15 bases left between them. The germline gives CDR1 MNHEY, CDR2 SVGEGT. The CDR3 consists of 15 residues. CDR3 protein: CASRQRRASSYEQYF. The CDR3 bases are TGTGCCAGCAGGCAGCGGCGGGCCAGCTCCTACGAGCAGTACTTC.

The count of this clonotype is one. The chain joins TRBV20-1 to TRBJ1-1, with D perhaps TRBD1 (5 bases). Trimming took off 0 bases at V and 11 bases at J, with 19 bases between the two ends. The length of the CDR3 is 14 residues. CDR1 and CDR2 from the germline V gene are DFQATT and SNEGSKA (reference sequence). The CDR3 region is CSARDPGPPWGAFF. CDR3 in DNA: TGCAGTGCTAGAGATCCGGGGCCCCCTTGGGGTGCTTTCTTT.

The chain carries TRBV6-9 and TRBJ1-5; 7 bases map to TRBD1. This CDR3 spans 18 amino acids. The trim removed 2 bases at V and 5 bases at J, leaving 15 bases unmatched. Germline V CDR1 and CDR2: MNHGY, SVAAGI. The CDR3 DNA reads TGTGCCAGCAGTTATATAGACCCTGACAGGGCGGAAGATCAGCCCCAGCATTTT. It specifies CASSYIDPDRAEDQPQHF.

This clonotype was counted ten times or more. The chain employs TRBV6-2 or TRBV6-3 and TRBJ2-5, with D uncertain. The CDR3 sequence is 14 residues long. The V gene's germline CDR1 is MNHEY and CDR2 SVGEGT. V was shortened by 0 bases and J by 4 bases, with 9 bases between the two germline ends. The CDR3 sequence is CASSYSPVGETQYF. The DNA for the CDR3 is TGTGCCAGCAGTTACTCCCCCGTAGGAGAGACCCAGTACTTC.

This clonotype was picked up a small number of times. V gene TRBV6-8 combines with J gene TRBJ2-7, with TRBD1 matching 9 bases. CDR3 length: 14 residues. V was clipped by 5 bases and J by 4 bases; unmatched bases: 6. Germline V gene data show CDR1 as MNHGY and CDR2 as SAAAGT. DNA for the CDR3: TGTGCCAGCAGTAAGGACAGGGGTTTGTACGAGCAGTACTTC. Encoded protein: CASSKDRGLYEQYF.

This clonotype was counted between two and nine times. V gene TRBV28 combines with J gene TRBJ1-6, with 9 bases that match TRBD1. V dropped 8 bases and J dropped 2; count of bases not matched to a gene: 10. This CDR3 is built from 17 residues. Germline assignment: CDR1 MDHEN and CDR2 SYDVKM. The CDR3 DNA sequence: TGTGCCAGCTGCCATGGGACAGGGCAGACCTATAATTCACCCCTCCACTTT. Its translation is CASCHGTGQTYNSPLHF.

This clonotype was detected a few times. This CDR3 reads CSARTGQAPTNEKLFF. In DNA form, the CDR3 reads TGCAGTGCTAGAACGGGACAGGCCCCAACTAATGAAAAACTGTTTTTT. V gene TRBV20-1 combines with J gene TRBJ1-4; 8 bases line up with TRBD1. The germline CDR1 and CDR2 sequences are DFQATT and SNEGSKA (reference sequence). After removal of 2 bases from V and 0 bases from J, the junction contained 5 bases not matched to a gene. This CDR3 has 16 amino acids.

CDR3 DNA sequence: TGTGCCAGCAGGGGATGGCGGGATCCCTACAATGAGCAGTTCTTC. Translation: CASRGWRDPYNEQFF. The rearrangement joins TRBV7-9 to TRBJ2-1; D perhaps matches TRBD2 (6 bases). The length of the CDR3 is 15 residues. Trimming removed 6 bases from V and 2 bases from J, with 14 bases in between. Germline V lookup: CDR1 SEHNR, CDR2 FQNEAQ (reference sequence).

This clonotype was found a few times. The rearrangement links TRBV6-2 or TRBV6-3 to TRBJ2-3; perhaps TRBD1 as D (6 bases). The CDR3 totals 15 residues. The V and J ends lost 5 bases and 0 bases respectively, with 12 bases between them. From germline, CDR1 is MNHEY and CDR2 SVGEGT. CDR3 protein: CASSQQGSSTDTQYF. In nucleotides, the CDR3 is TGTGCCAGCAGTCAACAGGGCTCTAGCACAGATACGCAGTATTTT.

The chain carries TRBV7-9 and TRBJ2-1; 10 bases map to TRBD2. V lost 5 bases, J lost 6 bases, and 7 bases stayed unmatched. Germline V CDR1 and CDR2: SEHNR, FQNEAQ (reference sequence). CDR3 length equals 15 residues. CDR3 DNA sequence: TGTGCCAGCAGCGGCCAGCGGGGGGGTGGCAATGAGCAGTTCTTC. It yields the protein CASSGQRGGGNEQFF.

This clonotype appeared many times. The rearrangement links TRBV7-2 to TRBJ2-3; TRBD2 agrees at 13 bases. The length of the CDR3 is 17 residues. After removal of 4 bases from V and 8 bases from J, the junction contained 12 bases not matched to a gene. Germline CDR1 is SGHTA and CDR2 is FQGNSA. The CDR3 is CASSWTSGRSGLGTQYF. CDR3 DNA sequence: TGTGCCAGCAGCTGGACTAGCGGGAGATCGGGCTTGGGTACGCAGTATTTT.

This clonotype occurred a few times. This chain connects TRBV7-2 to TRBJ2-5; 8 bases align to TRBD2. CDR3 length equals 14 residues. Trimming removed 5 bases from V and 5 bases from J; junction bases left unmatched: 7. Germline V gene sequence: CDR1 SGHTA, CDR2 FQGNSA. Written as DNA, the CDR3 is TGTGCCAGCAGCATCGGGGGGGCGGGGGAGACCCAGTACTTC. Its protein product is CASSIGGAGETQYF.

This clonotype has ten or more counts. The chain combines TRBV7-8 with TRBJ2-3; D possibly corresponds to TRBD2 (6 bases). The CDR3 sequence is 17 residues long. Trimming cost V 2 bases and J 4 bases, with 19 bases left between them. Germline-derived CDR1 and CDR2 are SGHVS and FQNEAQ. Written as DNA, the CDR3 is TGTGCCAGCAGCTTAAAGTACGTCCAGGAGGGACCAGATACGCAGTATTTT. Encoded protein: CASSLKYVQEGPDTQYF. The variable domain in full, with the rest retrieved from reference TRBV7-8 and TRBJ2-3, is GAGVSQSPRYKVAKRGQDVALRCDPISGHVSLFWYQQALGQGPEFLTYFQNEAQLDKSGLPSDRFFAERPEGSVSTLKIQRTQQEDSAVYLCASSLKYVQEGPDTQYFGPGTRLTVL.

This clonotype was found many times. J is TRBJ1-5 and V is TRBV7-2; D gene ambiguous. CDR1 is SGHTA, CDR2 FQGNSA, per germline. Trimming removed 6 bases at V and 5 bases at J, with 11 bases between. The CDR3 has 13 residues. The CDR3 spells CASSYNRDQPQHF. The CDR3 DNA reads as TGTGCCAGCAGTTATAATAGGGATCAGCCCCAGCATTTT.

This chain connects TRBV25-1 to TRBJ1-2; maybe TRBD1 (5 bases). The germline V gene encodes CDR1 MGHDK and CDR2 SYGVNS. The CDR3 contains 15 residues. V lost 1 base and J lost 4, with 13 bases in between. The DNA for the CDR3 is TGTGCCAGCAGTGAATCCGGGACGATCTCCTATGGCTACACCTTC. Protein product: CASSESGTISYGYTF.

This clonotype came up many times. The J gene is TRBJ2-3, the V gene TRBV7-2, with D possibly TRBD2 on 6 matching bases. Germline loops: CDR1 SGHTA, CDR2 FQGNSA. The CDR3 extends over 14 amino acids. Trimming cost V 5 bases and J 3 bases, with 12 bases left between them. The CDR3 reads CASSLFGGTDTQYF. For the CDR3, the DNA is TGTGCCAGCAGCCTTTTCGGGGGAACAGATACGCAGTATTTT.

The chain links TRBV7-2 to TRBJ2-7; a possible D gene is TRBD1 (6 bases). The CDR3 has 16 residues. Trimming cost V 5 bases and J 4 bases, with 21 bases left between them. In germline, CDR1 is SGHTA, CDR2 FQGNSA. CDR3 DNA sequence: TGTGCCAGCAGCACCTCTACTGAGGGGGACCGATACGAGCAGTACTTC. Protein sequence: CASSTSTEGDRYEQYF.

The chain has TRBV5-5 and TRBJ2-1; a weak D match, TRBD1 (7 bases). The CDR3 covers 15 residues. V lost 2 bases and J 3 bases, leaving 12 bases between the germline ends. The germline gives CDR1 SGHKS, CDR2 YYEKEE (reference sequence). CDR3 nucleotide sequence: TGTGCCAGCAGCTTCCAGGGGGGAAACTACAATGAGCAGTTCTTC. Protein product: CASSFQGGNYNEQFF.

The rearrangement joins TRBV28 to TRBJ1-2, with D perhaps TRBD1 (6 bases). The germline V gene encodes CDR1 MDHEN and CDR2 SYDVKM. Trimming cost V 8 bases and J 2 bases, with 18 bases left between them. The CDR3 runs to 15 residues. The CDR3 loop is CASASSGGANYGYTF. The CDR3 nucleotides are TGTGCCAGCGCATCGTCGGGGGGGGCGAACTATGGCTACACCTTC.

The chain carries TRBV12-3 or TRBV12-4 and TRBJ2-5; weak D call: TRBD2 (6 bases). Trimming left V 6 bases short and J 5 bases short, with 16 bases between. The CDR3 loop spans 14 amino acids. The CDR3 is CASSLPSVHETQYF. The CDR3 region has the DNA TGTGCCAGCAGCCTCCCTAGCGTCCACGAGACCCAGTACTTC.